A single sample gave rise to the 24 T cell receptor beta chains below, sequenced in a study of T cell changes during pregnancy in multiple sclerosis. TCRdb's table, derived via immunoSEQ multiplex PCR, lists solely in-frame clones and lacks some. In the table there are some 100,000 clones, around 92% of which are singletons. This material consisted of peripheral blood, taken before pregnancy. These receptors were taken from a female donor with multiple sclerosis, enrolled in a pregnancy study.

This clone was seen only once. The chain combines TRBV5-4 with TRBJ2-7, with TRBD2 matching 9 bases. The trim removed 0 bases at V and 3 bases at J, leaving 4 bases unmatched. Germline V gene data show CDR1 as SGHNT and CDR2 as YYREEE (reference sequence). CDR3 length: 15 amino acids. The CDR3, as DNA: TGTGCCAGCAGCTTGGTGGGGCGGGAGGGCTACGAGCAGTACTTC. This sequence encodes CASSLVGREGYEQYF.

J is TRBJ1-1 and V is TRBV6-1; 9 bases align to TRBD1. V was pared by 1 base and J by 6 bases, with 6 bases of the junction left unmatched. This CDR3 comprises 15 residues. Germline CDR1 is MNHNS and CDR2 is SASEGT. The CDR3 is CASSEGTGGISEAFF. The CDR3 DNA reads TGTGCCAGCAGTGAAGGAACAGGGGGCATCTCTGAAGCTTTCTTT.

The V gene is TRBV6-6, the J gene TRBJ1-5, with D perhaps TRBD1 (5 bases). V lost 5 bases, J lost 2 bases, and 10 bases lay in between. The CDR3 is made up of 14 amino acids. Germline V CDR1 and CDR2: MNHNY, SVGAGI (reference sequence). The chain's CDR3 is CASSNGGGNQPQHF. The CDR3 nucleotides read TGTGCCAGCAGTAACGGGGGGGGCAATCAGCCCCAGCATTTT.

The chain couples TRBV7-9 to TRBJ2-5; D possibly corresponds to TRBD1 (5 bases). The V and J ends lost 0 bases and 13 bases respectively, with 21 bases between them. Germline V gene sequence: CDR1 SEHNR, CDR2 FQNEAQ (reference sequence). The CDR3 extends over 15 amino acids. In DNA form, the CDR3 reads TGTGCCAGCAGCTTAGCCCAGGGAATAAAGAGAGTGATGTACTTC. Protein sequence: CASSLAQGIKRVMYF.

Here the CDR3 DNA reads TGTGCCAGCAGTGGAGCGGGAGGGCGCACCGAGCAGTACTTC. Protein: CASSGAGGRTEQYF. The chain combines TRBV28 with TRBJ2-7; 10 bases line up with TRBD2. V lost 5 bases and J lost 6; bases outside the gene matches: 7. Germline-derived CDR1 and CDR2 are MDHEN and SYDVKM. This CDR3 is 14 amino acids long.

The chain joins TRBV4-1 to TRBJ2-3, with 7 nucleotides matching TRBD2. Per the germline V gene, CDR1 is MGHRA and CDR2 is YSYEKL. The CDR3 totals 17 residues. The V and J ends lost 2 bases and 5 bases, in that order; junction bases with no gene match: 13. The CDR3 DNA is TGCGCCAGCAGCCAAAGCTACCGGACTAGTGACCGAGATACGCAGTATTTT. As protein: CASSQSYRTSDRDTQYF.

The chain uses TRBV19 and TRBJ2-7, with 8 bases fitting TRBD1. Germline-derived CDR1 and CDR2 are LNHDA and SQIVND (reference sequence). After removal of 11 bases from V and 5 bases from J, the junction contained 17 bases not matched to a gene. The CDR3 length is 15 residues. CDR3 loop: CAAPAQDREFHEQYF. DNA of the CDR3: TGTGCCGCCCCCGCCCAGGACAGGGAGTTCCACGAGCAGTACTTC.

The rearrangement joins TRBV7-9 to TRBJ2-3; TRBD1 matches at 7 bases. V shed 2 bases and J 0 bases; nucleotides not matched to a gene: 5. CDR3 length: 16 residues. Germline assignment: CDR1 SEHNR and CDR2 FQNEAQ (reference sequence). In nucleotides, the CDR3 is TGTGCCAGCAGCTTATTGGGACAGAAAAGCACAGATACGCAGTATTTT. Its translation is CASSLLGQKSTDTQYF.

The chain combines TRBV18 with TRBJ1-2; 7 bases agree with TRBD1. Germline V lookup: CDR1 KGHSH, CDR2 LQKENI. The J segment lost 4 bases and the V segment lost 2 bases, leaving 10 bases of the junction unmatched. The CDR3 sequence is 16 residues long. CDR3 in DNA: TGTGCCAGCTCACCAGCCCTTACGACAGGGACCTATGGCTACACCTTC. Its translation: CASSPALTTGTYGYTF.

The chain links TRBV10-1 to TRBJ2-2; unclear D gene. The germline gives CDR1 WNHNN, CDR2 SYGVQD (reference sequence). The CDR3 sequence is 13 residues long. Trimming took 8 bases from V and 0 from J, leaving 7 bases between them. The CDR3 nucleotides read TGCGCCAGCTATTCCGCGAACACCGGGGAGCTGTTTTTT. Its translation: CASYSANTGELFF.

The CDR3 DNA reads as TGTGCCAGTAGTATAGCTGGACAGACTTACGAGCAGTACTTC. It specifies CASSIAGQTYEQYF. V is TRBV19 and J is TRBJ2-7, with D possibly being TRBD1 (6 bases). CDR1 is LNHDA, CDR2 SQIVND, per germline (reference sequence). This CDR3 has 14 residues. V lost 1 base and J 4 bases, leaving 11 bases between the germline ends.

This chain connects TRBV10-2 to TRBJ2-7; TRBD2 matches 10 bases. The CDR3 loop spans 15 amino acids. The V gene's germline CDR1 is WSHSY and CDR2 SAAADI. The V segment lost 8 bases and the J segment 0 bases; nucleotides outside the gene matches: 7. The CDR3 DNA sequence: TGCGCCAGCCGCTCAGGACTAGCGGCCTCCTACGAGCAGTACTTC. Translating gives CASRSGLAASYEQYF.

CDR3 protein: CASSRAGQGYEQYF. DNA of the CDR3: TGTGCCAGCAGTAGGGCCGGACAGGGTTACGAGCAGTACTTC. J is TRBJ2-7 and V is TRBV27; 8 nucleotides align to TRBD1. The V segment lost 5 bases and the J segment 4 bases; nucleotides outside the gene matches: 7. CDR3 length equals 14 residues. Per the germline V gene, CDR1 is MNHEY and CDR2 is SMNVEV (reference sequence).

The chain employs TRBV27 and TRBJ1-2, with 10 bases aligning to TRBD1. The CDR3 spans 12 residues. Germline V CDR1 and CDR2: MNHEY, SMNVEV (reference sequence). The junction had 3 bases not matched to a gene; V was cut back by 7 bases and J by 7 bases. CDR3 protein: CASTRTGGGYTF. The CDR3 nucleotides read TGTGCCAGCACAAGGACAGGGGGTGGCTACACCTTC.

This chain's CDR3 is CASSGRRWEGTDTQYF. CDR3 DNA sequence: TGTGCCAGCAGTGGCCGTAGGTGGGAGGGCACAGATACGCAGTATTTT. The chain links TRBV6-1 to TRBJ2-3; possible D gene TRBD2, 6 bases. Germline V gene data show CDR1 as MNHNS and CDR2 as SASEGT. The V end was cut by 4 bases, the J end by 1 base, with 15 bases between. This CDR3 spans 16 amino acids.

The V gene is TRBV13, the J gene TRBJ1-5; TRBD1 agrees at 10 bases. The trim removed 5 bases at V and 5 bases at J, leaving 6 bases unmatched. The CDR3 runs to 15 residues. Germline V CDR1 and CDR2: PRHDT, FYEKMQ (reference sequence). CDR3 bases: TGTGCCAGCAGCGTGCGACAGGGGGCCCATCAGCCCCAGCATTTT. This codes for CASSVRQGAHQPQHF. Together with reference TRBV13 and TRBJ1-5, the CDR3 gives the full variable domain: AAGVIQSPRHLIKEKRETATLKCYPIPRHDTVYWYQQGPGQDPQFLISFYEKMQSDKGSIPDRFSAQQFSDYHSELNMSSLELGDSALYFCASSVRQGAHQPQHFGDGTRLSIL.

A single count supports this clone. DNA for the CDR3: TGTGCCAGCAGCCCTACAGGGGTCTCCTACAATGAGCAGTTCTTC. This translates into CASSPTGVSYNEQFF. This rearrangement joins TRBV7-9 to TRBJ2-1, with 7 bases fitting TRBD1. Looked up from germline, CDR1 is SEHNR and CDR2 is FQNEAQ (reference sequence). J lost 0 bases, V lost 5 bases, and 4 bases had no gene match. The CDR3 loop spans 15 amino acids. Supplemented by reference TRBV7-9 and TRBJ2-1, the full variable domain reads DTGVSQNPRHKITKRGQNVTFRCDPISEHNRLYWYRQTLGQGPEFLTYFQNEAQLEKSRLLSDRFSAERPKGSFSTLEIQRTEQGDSAMYLCASSPTGVSYNEQFFGPGTRLTVL.

The chain employs TRBV27 and TRBJ2-4; the match to TRBD1 covers 7 bases. The V gene end was trimmed by 8 bases and the J gene end by 14 bases; junction bases not matched to a gene: 9. CDR1 is MNHEY and CDR2 is SMNVEV in the germline V gene (reference sequence). The CDR3 is 11 residues long. The CDR3 DNA sequence: TGTGCCAGCCGCCAAGGGGGCCTGAAGTACTTC. This encodes CASRQGGLKYF.

This chain uses TRBV5-1 with TRBJ2-1; the match to TRBD2 covers 14 bases. The CDR3 has 16 residues. Germline V gene sequence: CDR1 SGHRS, CDR2 YFSETQ. J gave up 3 bases and V 3 bases, and 2 bases lay outside the gene matches. CDR3 residues: CASSSGLAGGYNEQFF. The CDR3 nucleotides are TGCGCCAGCAGCTCAGGACTAGCGGGGGGCTACAATGAGCAGTTCTTC.

The rearrangement uses TRBV27 and TRBJ2-3; 12 bases map to TRBD2. CDR1 and CDR2 (germline): MNHEY, SMNVEV (reference sequence). This CDR3 comprises 18 residues. V dropped 0 bases and J dropped 9; count of bases not matched to a gene: 13. CDR3 DNA sequence: TGTGCCAGCAGTTTATCAGGATCCGTGACTAGCGGGAGAGGAACGCAGTATTTT. Protein sequence: CASSLSGSVTSGRGTQYF.

The chain couples TRBV30 to TRBJ1-1, with 10 bases fitting TRBD1. The V gene end was trimmed by 8 bases and the J gene end by 2 bases; junction bases not matched to a gene: 8. The CDR3 spans 14 residues. Germline lookup yields CDR1 GTSNPN and CDR2 SVGIG (reference sequence). This CDR3 reads CARRGTGDNTEAFF. CDR3 sequence (DNA): TGTGCCCGCAGGGGGACAGGGGATAACACTGAAGCTTTCTTT.

The gene calls are TRBV28 and TRBJ1-3; TRBD1 matches 10 bases. CDR3 size: 16 residues. CDR1 and CDR2 from the germline V gene are MDHEN and SYDVKM. V gave up 6 bases and J gave up 4 bases; unmatched junction bases: 9. In nucleotides, the CDR3 is TGTGCCAGCAGCCCTTGGGGACAGGGGAAAGGAAACACCATATATTTT. This encodes CASSPWGQGKGNTIYF.

DNA for the CDR3: TGTGCCAGCAGCTTAGACAGGGGGATCTACGAGCAGTACTTC. Amino acids: CASSLDRGIYEQYF. The genes are TRBV7-6 and TRBJ2-7, with 8 bases that match TRBD1. CDR3 length: 14 amino acids. The J segment lost 3 bases and the V segment lost 1 base, leaving 2 bases of the junction unmatched. CDR1 and CDR2 from the germline V gene are SGHVS and FNYEAQ.

This clone turned up a few times. The genes are TRBV2 and TRBJ1-3, with 7 nucleotides matching TRBD1. Trimming took 6 bases from V and 0 from J; bases not matched to a gene: 8. The CDR3 loop spans 16 amino acids. Germline V gene lookup returns CDR1 SNHLY and CDR2 FYNNEI. The CDR3 nucleotides are TGTGCCAGCAGGATATCGGGACAGAACTCTGGAAACACCATATATTTT. Protein: CASRISGQNSGNTIYF.